The clone carrying this TCR beta chain showed up just a few times. The data derive from a study of T cell repertoires in cytomegalovirus infection. Overall study: Carrying CMV and the relevant HLA type showed in public TCR beta signatures.

Germline-derived CDR1 and CDR2 are MNHEY and SVGAGI. The CDR3 length is 17 residues. Trimming took 6 bases from V and 5 from J, leaving 22 bases between them. A single record per CDR3 protein comes from TCRdb applying MiXCR to the reads. The table shows some 300,000 distinct CDR3 sequences, with around 9.1% occurring only once. Sequencing was carried out using PBMCs. The rearrangement joins TRBV6-5 to TRBJ1-4; possibly TRBD1 for D (5 bases). The source of this sequence is a human donor in good health (CMV status not recorded). Some clones in this sample may be carry-over from other donors' samples. This CDR3 reads CASSPPLVEGSNEKLFF. The CDR3 nucleotides are TGTGCCAGCAGCCCCCCCCTTGTAGAGGGGTCGAATGAAAAACTGTTTTTT.